This T cell receptor beta chain is drawn from a study of T cell responses to AZD1222 COVID-19 vaccine. General study results and limits: Seropositive status at baseline applied to only six AZD1222 recipients. White British donors predominated, females outnumbered males, and clonal diversity was possibly underestimated. Spike as a whole was targeted by vaccine-associated CD4 TCRs, dominant at 160-218 and 743-854.

Assay used: immunoSEQ multiplex PCR; TCRdb lists only in-frame clones, some missing. Among approximately 150,000 clones listed, about 92% were seen once. With respect to this clone: The target antigen is unknown.

CDR3 length: 12 amino acids. Looked up from germline, CDR1 is MDHEN and CDR2 is SYDVKM. The V end lost 9 bases, the J end lost 0 bases, and 6 bases lay between the germline ends. The source material was peripheral blood, sampled 28 days after the second AZD1222 dose. This receptor was identified in an adult who received the AZD1222 COVID-19 vaccine. The V call is TRBV28, the J call TRBJ1-5; D unclear. Here the CDR3 reads CASYSSNQPQHF. The CDR3 nucleotides are TGTGCCAGTTATAGTAGCAATCAGCCCCAGCATTTT.